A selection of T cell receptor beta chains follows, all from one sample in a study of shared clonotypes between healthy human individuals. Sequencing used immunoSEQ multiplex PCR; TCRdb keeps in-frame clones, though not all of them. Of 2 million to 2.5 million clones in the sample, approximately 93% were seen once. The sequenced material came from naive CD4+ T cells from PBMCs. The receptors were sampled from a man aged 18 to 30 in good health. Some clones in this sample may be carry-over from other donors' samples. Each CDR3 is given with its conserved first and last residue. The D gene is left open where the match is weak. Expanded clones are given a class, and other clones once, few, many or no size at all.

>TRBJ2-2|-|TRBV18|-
CASSHSTGELFF
TGTGCCAGCTCCCATTCCACCGGGGAGCTGTTTTTT
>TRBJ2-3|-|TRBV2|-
CASSEGVLRGDTQYF
TGTGCCAGCAGTGAAGGCGTCTTACGCGGAGATACGCAGTATTTT
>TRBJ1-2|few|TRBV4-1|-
CASSPTGNYGYTF
TGCGCCAGCAGCCCGACAGGTAACTATGGCTACACCTTC
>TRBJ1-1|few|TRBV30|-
CAWRGTTEAFF
TGTGCCTGGAGGGGGACCACTGAAGCTTTCTTT
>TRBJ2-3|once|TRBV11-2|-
CASSLDSERGVTDTQYF
TGTGCCAGCAGCTTAGATTCCGAGCGAGGGGTCACAGATACGCAGTATTTT
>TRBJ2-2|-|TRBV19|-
CASSLLQIRANTGELFF
TGTGCCAGTAGTCTCCTACAGATTCGCGCGAACACCGGGGAGCTGTTTTTT
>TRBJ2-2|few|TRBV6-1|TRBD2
CASRVGGRYTGELFF
TGTGCCAGCAGGGTAGGCGGGAGGTACACCGGGGAGCTGTTTTTT
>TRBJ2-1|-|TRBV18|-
CASSRAVSSYNEQFF
TGTGCCAGTTCCAGGGCGGTAAGTTCCTACAATGAGCAGTTCTTC
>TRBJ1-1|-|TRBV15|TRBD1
CATSSIQGVNTEAFF
TGTGCCACCAGCAGCATCCAGGGGGTGAACACTGAAGCTTTCTTT
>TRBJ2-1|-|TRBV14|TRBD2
CASSQGLAGVRGEQFF
TGTGCCAGCAGCCAAGGACTAGCGGGAGTAAGGGGTGAGCAGTTCTTC
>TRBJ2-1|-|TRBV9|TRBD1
CASSIRGDRGYNEQFF
TGTGCCAGCAGCATAAGAGGGGACAGGGGTTACAATGAGCAGTTCTTC